The 23 T cell receptor beta chains presented below share a single source sample, sequenced in a study of beta chain features in type 1 diabetes. Investigators reverse transcribed all isolated RNA, so they sequenced expressed TCRB transcripts. Sequencing was performed with immunoSEQ multiplex PCR; in TCRdb, only in-frame clones are kept and a portion is missing. The table includes around 300,000 clones, approximately 10% detected once. Sequenced input: naive CD4+ T cells from blood. These receptors originate from a woman in her 30s in good health.

Only a few counts were recorded for this clone. V gene TRBV7-9 combines with J gene TRBJ2-5; 9 nucleotides align to TRBD1. The CDR3 covers 15 residues. V trimming: 6 bases; J trimming: 5 bases; junction bases outside the gene matches: 10. In germline, CDR1 is SEHNR, CDR2 FQNEAQ (reference sequence). CDR3 sequence: CASRPTGGGLETQYF. CDR3 sequence (DNA): TGTGCCAGCAGACCTACAGGGGGCGGGTTGGAGACCCAGTACTTC.

A few counts support this clone. The rearrangement joins TRBV7-3 to TRBJ2-3; 8 bases line up with TRBD2. Trimming took 2 bases from V and 3 from J; bases not matched to a gene: 10. This CDR3 spans 17 amino acids. Germline V gene sequence: CDR1 SGHTA, CDR2 FQGTGA. DNA for the CDR3: TGTGCCAGCAGCTTAGGGCCCAGCGGGAGTAGAACAGATACGCAGTATTTT. Translating it yields CASSLGPSGSRTDTQYF.

The chain has TRBV29-1 and TRBJ2-3, with TRBD2 matching 9 bases. The junction had 2 bases not matched to a gene; V was cut back by 1 base and J by 0 bases. The CDR3 length is 15 residues. Germline V gene sequence: CDR1 SQVTM, CDR2 ANQGSEA. CDR3 coding DNA: TGCAGCGTTGAAGCTCTAGCGGGGAGCACAGATACGCAGTATTTT. It is translated as CSVEALAGSTDTQYF.

This clone was seen a handful of times. The rearrangement uses TRBV4-3 and TRBJ2-7; D is unresolved. V was cut by 2 bases and J by 0 bases, with 14 bases left in between. Looked up from germline, CDR1 is LGHNA and CDR2 is YSLEER. This CDR3 has 16 amino acids. CDR3 amino acids: CASSQRNRASSYEQYF. The CDR3 DNA reads as TGCGCCAGCAGCCAACGGAACCGAGCGAGCTCCTACGAGCAGTACTTC.

The chain links TRBV7-2 to TRBJ2-1, with 7 bases matching TRBD2. This CDR3 has 16 amino acids. Looked up from germline, CDR1 is SGHTA and CDR2 is FQGNSA. V shed 2 bases and J 4 bases; nucleotides not matched to a gene: 8. This CDR3 is CASSLWAGERYNEQFF. For the CDR3, the DNA is TGTGCCAGCAGCTTATGGGCGGGAGAGAGGTACAATGAGCAGTTCTTC.

This chain links TRBV27 with TRBJ2-1; 9 bases align to TRBD1. Germline trimming cut 8 bases from V and 7 bases from J; bases unmatched to any gene: 12. Germline CDR1 and CDR2: MNHEY and SMNVEV (reference sequence). This CDR3 has 15 residues. The CDR3 sequence: CASGPGQGVLNEQFF. CDR3 DNA: TGTGCCAGCGGTCCGGGACAGGGAGTATTGAATGAGCAGTTCTTC.

The gene calls are TRBV4-3 and TRBJ1-1; the match to TRBD1 covers 8 bases. The CDR3 covers 14 residues. V gave up 3 bases and J gave up 11 bases; unmatched junction bases: 11. The germline gives CDR1 LGHNA, CDR2 YSLEER. The CDR3 DNA follows: TGCGCCAGCAGCCATTCGGGGACAGGTCGTCCTGCTTTCTTT. Translation gives CASSHSGTGRPAFF.

The CDR3 DNA follows: TGTGCCAGCTCAAAACCGGGACAGGGTTCCGAGCAGTACTTC. It codes for CASSKPGQGSEQYF. The genes are TRBV18 and TRBJ2-7, with 9 bases lining up with TRBD1. V lost 5 bases and J lost 6; bases outside the gene matches: 8. Per germline, CDR1 KGHSH and CDR2 LQKENI. This CDR3 contains 14 residues.

Only a few counts were recorded for this clone. Other DNA sequences within the sample encode an identical CDR3. This chain connects TRBV6-5 to TRBJ2-5; D is possibly TRBD1 (6 bases). Germline V gene sequence: CDR1 MNHEY, CDR2 SVGAGI. The V gene lost 0 bases and the J gene lost 5 bases, with 10 bases spanning the gap. This CDR3 spans 14 amino acids. CDR3 amino acids: CASSYSYREETQYF. The CDR3 DNA is TGTGCCAGCAGTTACTCTTACAGGGAGGAGACCCAGTACTTC.

This chain links TRBV18 with TRBJ2-5; the match to TRBD1 covers 9 bases. CDR1 and CDR2 from the germline V gene are KGHSH and LQKENI. V dropped 1 base and J dropped 2; count of bases not matched to a gene: 2. The CDR3 covers 15 residues. The CDR3 nucleotides are TGTGCCAGCTCACCACGGGGGACAGGGCAAGAGACCCAGTACTTC. It codes for CASSPRGTGQETQYF.

CDR3 sequence: CASSPQGAYGYTF. The CDR3 bases are TGTGCCAGCAGCCCCCAGGGCGCCTATGGCTACACCTTC. V is TRBV7-3 and J is TRBJ1-2, with D possibly being TRBD1 (5 bases). CDR1 and CDR2 from the germline V gene are SGHTA and FQGTGA. V dropped 5 bases and J dropped 4 bases, with 11 bases sitting between them. The CDR3 runs 13 residues.

The J gene is TRBJ2-7, the V gene TRBV19; TRBD1 aligns across 11 bases. V lost 5 bases to trimming and J lost 7 bases; unmatched junction nucleotides: 7. The CDR3 runs to 14 residues. Per the germline V gene, CDR1 is LNHDA and CDR2 is SQIVND (reference sequence). CDR3 sequence reads: CASSGGQGAIEQYF. CDR3 bases: TGTGCCAGTAGTGGTGGACAGGGGGCGATTGAGCAGTACTTC.

This clone has a handful of counts. Additional DNA sequences in this sample encode the identical CDR3. The chain has TRBV5-1 and TRBJ1-5; D is uncertain. CDR1 is SGHRS and CDR2 is YFSETQ in the germline V gene. CDR3 length: 15 amino acids. V dropped 2 bases and J dropped 2 bases, with 11 bases sitting between them. As DNA, the CDR3 is TGCGCCAGCAGCTTAACGGGTTTGGGCAATCAGCCCCAGCATTTT. Protein: CASSLTGLGNQPQHF.

The chain uses TRBV5-1 and TRBJ2-1; weak D call: TRBD1 (6 bases). CDR1 is SGHRS, CDR2 YFSETQ, per germline. The CDR3 sequence is 15 residues long. Trimming took 2 bases from V and 10 from J, leaving 19 bases between them. For the CDR3, the DNA is TGCGCCAGCAGCTTTTCCGGGACACGACTCGCCGAGCAGTTCTTC. This sequence encodes CASSFSGTRLAEQFF.

This clone was detected only a few times. The chain couples TRBV15 to TRBJ2-7; the match to TRBD1 covers 8 bases. This CDR3 contains 15 residues. J was trimmed by 6 bases and V by 8 bases; bases with no gene match: 15. Germline CDR1 LNHNV, CDR2 YYDKDF (reference sequence). CDR3 region: CATAVGGTGNSEQYF. The CDR3 DNA follows: TGTGCCACCGCGGTTGGTGGGACAGGCAACAGCGAGCAGTACTTC.

This clone was counted a few times. This sequence joins TRBV7-3 and TRBJ2-5, with TRBD1 as a possible D gene (5 bases). The V end was cut by 3 bases, the J end by 1 base, with 6 bases between. The CDR3 is 13 residues long. Germline V gene sequence: CDR1 SGHTA, CDR2 FQGTGA. The CDR3 spells CASSFDSQETQYF. CDR3 coding DNA: TGTGCCAGCAGCTTCGACAGCCAAGAGACCCAGTACTTC.

In this sample, this clone turned up a few times. The rearrangement links TRBV27 to TRBJ1-2, with a tentative D call TRBD1 (5 bases). Trimming stripped 6 bases from V and 5 bases from J, with 19 bases between. Germline values: CDR1 MNHEY, CDR2 SMNVEV (reference sequence). The CDR3 is 15 residues long. CDR3 sequence (DNA): TGTGCCAGCAGGGTAGTTGGGGGGGAAGCGTATGGCTACACCTTC. Encoded protein: CASRVVGGEAYGYTF.

This clone has just a few counts. This sequence joins TRBV28 and TRBJ2-1; 10 bases map to TRBD1. The germline V gene encodes CDR1 MDHEN and CDR2 SYDVKM. The CDR3 totals 11 residues. Trimming took 3 bases from V and 16 from J; bases not matched to a gene: 3. The CDR3 DNA sequence: TGTGCCAGCAGTTTCGGGACAGGGGTTTTCTTC. Translated: CASSFGTGVFF.

In its sample, this clone was seen a few times. V is TRBV29-1 and J is TRBJ1-1, with D perhaps TRBD1 (5 bases). Germline V gene lookup returns CDR1 SQVTM and CDR2 ANQGSEA. Trimming took off 0 bases at V and 1 base at J, with 15 bases between the two ends. The CDR3 runs 16 residues. The CDR3 protein is CSVEDVEGVANTEAFF. The CDR3 DNA reads TGCAGCGTTGAAGATGTAGAAGGGGTCGCGAACACTGAAGCTTTCTTT.

This clone was observed a handful of times. This chain uses TRBV2 with TRBJ2-1, with TRBD2 matching 9 bases. CDR3 size: 14 residues. Germline values: CDR1 SNHLY, CDR2 FYNNEI. J lost 6 bases, V lost 9 bases, and 9 bases had no gene match. The CDR3 region has the DNA TGTGCCAGTAGGAGAAAGACTAGCGGCAATGAGCAGTTCTTC. Its translation is CASRRKTSGNEQFF.

This clone was counted only a few times. The genes are TRBV9 and TRBJ2-5; D is perhaps TRBD1 (7 bases). Germline V gene lookup returns CDR1 SGDLS and CDR2 YYNGEE. The germline V and J ends were trimmed by 2 bases and 4 bases, with 18 bases remaining between them. The CDR3 length is 16 residues. In nucleotides, the CDR3 is TGTGCCAGCAGCGTCGAACTAGGAGGGGGCAGAGAGACCCAGTACTTC. Translating it yields CASSVELGGGRETQYF. The full variable domain, with the rest looked up from reference TRBV9 and TRBJ2-5, is DSGVTQTPKHLITATGQRVTLRCSPRSGDLSVYWYQQSLDQGLQFLIQYYNGEERAKGNILERFSAQQFPDLHSELNLSSLELGDSALYFCASSVELGGGRETQYFGPGTRLLVL.

This clone was seen a few times. This chain links TRBV27 with TRBJ1-5; no reliable D call. The germline gives CDR1 MNHEY, CDR2 SMNVEV (reference sequence). The CDR3 sequence is 15 residues long. V shed 0 bases and J shed 5 bases, with 11 bases lying between them. The CDR3 region is CASSLSMGSYQPQHF. For the CDR3, the DNA is TGTGCCAGCAGTTTATCGATGGGCAGCTATCAGCCCCAGCATTTT.

CDR3 amino acids: CAWLAGGSEQYF. CDR3 nucleotide sequence: TGTGCCTGGCTTGCGGGAGGCAGCGAGCAGTACTTC. The V call is TRBV30, the J call TRBJ2-7; TRBD2 matches at 8 bases. The J segment lost 6 bases and the V segment lost 5 bases, leaving 6 bases of the junction unmatched. The CDR3 has 12 residues. Germline V gives CDR1 GTSNPN, CDR2 SVGIG (reference sequence).